These T cell receptor beta chains were read from a single sample in a study of human T cells and chemical hapten exposure. From the RACE reads, TCRdb called clonotypes with MiXCR, one entry per CDR3 protein. The table lists 180,000 or so distinct CDR3 sequences, 20% to 25% of them singletons, with about 7% in the top ten. The sequencing here drew on whole blood, taken in connection with sensitization to the hapten diphenylcyclopropenone (DPC). Source of these receptors: a woman between 45 and 60 years old with alopecia areata. Some clones in this sample may be carry-over from other donors' samples. The CDR3 runs from the conserved cysteine through the conserved F or W. D genes are given only for firm matches. Size values are once, few and many counts, or a class for expanded clones, and some rows have none.

J gene,V gene,D gene,clone size,CDR3 DNA,CDR3 protein
TRBJ1-3,TRBV27,-,few,TGTGCCAGCAGTTTATCCGCAGTCTCTGGAAACACCATATATTTT,CASSLSAVSGNTIYF
TRBJ2-7,TRBV29-1,TRBD1,-,TGCAGCGTTGAAGATCATGGCAGGGGGCTCTACGAGCAGTACTTC,CSVEDHGRGLYEQYF
TRBJ1-1,TRBV9,-,few,TGTGCCAGCAGCGCGCATGACAGGACTGAAGCTTTCTTT,CASSAHDRTEAFF
TRBJ2-3,TRBV7-8,-,many,TGTGCCAGCAGTCTAAATCTGGGATCCACAGATACGCAGTATTTT,CASSLNLGSTDTQYF
TRBJ2-3,TRBV29-1,-,-,TGCAGCGTTGAACAGGCAGGGGGCGGGGGAGATACGCAGTATTTT,CSVEQAGGGGDTQYF
TRBJ1-3,TRBV3-1,-,-,TGTGCCAGCAGCCGAGTGAGTGGAAACACCATATATTTT,CASSRVSGNTIYF
TRBJ2-6,TRBV20-1,TRBD2,-,TGCAGTGCCCCCCCCGGGCCGGGACTAGCCTTCTCTGGGGCCAACGTCCTGACTTTC,CSAPPGPGLAFSGANVLTF
TRBJ2-6,TRBV6-1,-,-,TGTGCCAGCACACCCGGGGACGGGAGTAGCTGGGCCAACGTCCTGACTTTC,CASTPGDGSSWANVLTF
TRBJ2-4,TRBV15,-,-,TGTGCCACCAGCAGAGAAAATCCGCTAGCCAAAAACATTCAGTACTTC,CATSRENPLAKNIQYF
TRBJ1-1,TRBV29-1,-,many,TGCAGCGTTGACGCGTGGGTACGGGGGGACACTGAAGCTTTCTTT,CSVDAWVRGDTEAFF
TRBJ2-1,TRBV6-2/TRBV6-3,TRBD2,many,TGTGCCAGCAGTTACACGGCGGGAGAGGGTATATACAATGAGCAGTTCTTC,CASSYTAGEGIYNEQFF
TRBJ1-2,TRBV3-1,-,-,TGTGCCAGCAGCCCAGAATCGGCGAGCTATGGCTACACCTTC,CASSPESASYGYTF
TRBJ2-7,TRBV27,TRBD1,-,TGTGCCAGCAAAAGGTCCGGGACAGGGTTCTCCTACGAGCAGTACTTC,CASKRSGTGFSYEQYF
TRBJ2-7,TRBV2,-,few,TGTGCCAGCAGAGGGGGAGATTACGAGCAGTACTTC,CASRGGDYEQYF
TRBJ2-1,TRBV21-1,-,-,TGTGCCAGCAGGGCGGGACTTCTCCCCGAGCAGTTCTTC,CASRAGLLPEQFF
TRBJ2-7,TRBV29-1,TRBD1,-,TGCAGCGCTGGGGGACAGGGTGCCTACGAGCAGTACTTC,CSAGGQGAYEQYF
TRBJ2-7,TRBV29-1,TRBD2,few,TGCAGCGTTGAAACTAGCGGGAGCTCCTACGAGCAGTACTTC,CSVETSGSSYEQYF
TRBJ2-7,TRBV5-1,-,few,TGCGCCAGCAGCCTCGGGGAGCGGGCTCCCTACGAGCAGTACTTC,CASSLGERAPYEQYF
TRBJ2-2,TRBV19,TRBD1,-,TGTGCCAGTCACAGGGGTAGCACCGGGGAGCTGTTTTTT,CASHRGSTGELFF
TRBJ1-2,TRBV29-1,-,-,TGCAGCGTTGAATTAGGCTACACCTTC,CSVELGYTF
TRBJ1-1,TRBV5-1,-,few,TGCGCCAGCAGCTTGGCCGGACTGATGAACACTGAAGCTTTCTTT,CASSLAGLMNTEAFF
TRBJ1-2,TRBV6-6,TRBD1,few,TGTGCCAGCAGTGACAGGGTCTTGGTCAGCGGCTACACCTTC,CASSDRVLVSGYTF
TRBJ2-3,TRBV7-7,-,-,TGTGCCAGCAGCTTAGGTCTCGGGGGTAGCACAGATACGCAGTATTTT,CASSLGLGGSTDTQYF
TRBJ2-7,TRBV20-1,TRBD2,few,TGCAGTGCTAGAAGGGCGGGGGGGGTAGTGAGGGAGCAGTACTTC,CSARRAGGVVREQYF
TRBJ2-7,TRBV7-9,TRBD1,-,TGTGCCAGCAGCGCGCTTCCGGGACAGGGTACGAGCAGCGAGCAGTACTTC,CASSALPGQGTSSEQYF
TRBJ1-2,TRBV29-1,-,-,TGCAGCGCAGGGCTGTCCAACTATGGCTACACCTTC,CSAGLSNYGYTF
TRBJ1-4,TRBV29-1,-,few,TGCAGCGTTCTCGGCGAACCGGGGAAGGAAAAACTGTTTTTT,CSVLGEPGKEKLFF
TRBJ2-1,TRBV20-1,-,few,TGCAGTGCTAGAGTATCAGGGGATGAGCAGTTCTTC,CSARVSGDEQFF
TRBJ2-1,TRBV20-1,-,few,TGCAGTGCTAGTCTCGTAGTGGGCAATGAGCAGTTCTTC,CSASLVVGNEQFF
TRBJ2-1,TRBV27,-,few,TGTGCCAGCAGTTGGTCAGGGTTCAGCAATGAGCAGTTCTTC,CASSWSGFSNEQFF
TRBJ1-2,TRBV7-9,TRBD1,few,TGTGCCAGCAGCGTCGGGACAGCCTATGGCTACACCTTC,CASSVGTAYGYTF
TRBJ2-7,TRBV20-1,TRBD2,-,TGCAGTGCTAGCCAGGGACTAGTCGACGAGCAGTACTTC,CSASQGLVDEQYF
TRBJ1-2,TRBV2,-,-,TGTGCCAGCAGTAATCACCAACGAAACTATTTTGGCTACACCTTC,CASSNHQRNYFGYTF
TRBJ1-2,TRBV20-1,TRBD1,few,TGCAGTCGTAAACTGCTAATAAGACAGGGGAACTATGGCTACACCTTC,CSRKLLIRQGNYGYTF
TRBJ2-3,TRBV27,TRBD1,-,TGTGCCAGCAGGATGACACTTATTACAGGGGGCGCTAGCACAGATACGCAGTATTTT,CASRMTLITGGASTDTQYF
TRBJ1-3,TRBV29-1,-,few,TGCAGCGTTGATCCAGGGTCGGGCGGAAACACCATATATTTT,CSVDPGSGGNTIYF
TRBJ2-1,TRBV29-1,-,few,TGCAGCGTTGAAAATAGGGCGGGGTCTGAGCAGTTCTTC,CSVENRAGSEQFF
TRBJ2-7,TRBV20-1,-,few,TGCAGTGCTACCCGGGACGGGCCCTACGAGCAGTACTTC,CSATRDGPYEQYF
TRBJ1-1,TRBV27,-,many,TGTGCCAGCAGTTTATCAGGGGGGGGGAACACTGAAGCTTTCTTT,CASSLSGGGNTEAFF
TRBJ1-3,TRBV7-9,-,-,TGTGCCAGCAGCTTAACTGGAGCTGGAAACACCATATATTTT,CASSLTGAGNTIYF
TRBJ1-6,TRBV20-1,TRBD1,-,TGCAGTGCTAGCGTGGGACAGGGGTATAATTCACCCCTCCACTTT,CSASVGQGYNSPLHF
TRBJ1-2,TRBV29-1,-,-,TGCAGCGTTGAAGATCCTGAGGGGCTCTACTATGGCTACACCTTC,CSVEDPEGLYYGYTF
TRBJ2-1,TRBV11-2,TRBD2,few,TGTGCCAGCGGATGGGGAGGGTTCAATGAGCAGTTCTTC,CASGWGGFNEQFF
TRBJ2-1,TRBV10-3,-,few,TGTGCCATCAGTGAGAGGAGGAATGAGCAGTTCTTC,CAISERRNEQFF
TRBJ1-2,TRBV11-2,-,-,TGTGCCAGCAGGACTGCCGGGACGGAATATGGTGGCTACACCTTC,CASRTAGTEYGGYTF
TRBJ2-1,TRBV19,-,-,TGTGCCAGTAGTATGGGAGTATACAATGAGCAGTTCTTC,CASSMGVYNEQFF
TRBJ2-1,TRBV7-2,TRBD2,-,TGTGCCAGCAGCTTAGTGTCGGGACTACCCTACAATGAGCAGTTCTTC,CASSLVSGLPYNEQFF
TRBJ1-5,TRBV20-1,TRBD1,-,TGCAGTGCTAGAGAAAACAGGGGGCTTCAGCCCCAGCATTTT,CSARENRGLQPQHF
TRBJ2-7,TRBV7-9,-,few,TGTGCCAGCAGCTTAGTGGCAGTGGGGGAGCAGTACTTC,CASSLVAVGEQYF
TRBJ2-1,TRBV29-1,-,few,TGCAGCGTTTCAACCGGGACTGGGTACAATGAGCAGTTCTTC,CSVSTGTGYNEQFF
TRBJ1-1,TRBV27,-,few,TGTGCCAGCAGTCCGATGGTTGGGGGGGCCATGAACACTGAAGCTTTCTTT,CASSPMVGGAMNTEAFF
TRBJ2-3,TRBV12-3/TRBV12-4,-,-,TGTGCCAGCAGTCCCCAAAACTGGGGCGGAGATACGCAGTATTTT,CASSPQNWGGDTQYF
TRBJ2-1,TRBV2,-,-,TGTGCCAGCAGTGAACAGAGCGTCTCGTTCTTC,CASSEQSVSFF
TRBJ1-6,TRBV25-1,TRBD1,many,TGTGCCAGCAGCCTGCAGGGGGCGGGCTCCTATAATTCACCCCTCCACTTT,CASSLQGAGSYNSPLHF
TRBJ1-5,TRBV7-9,-,many,TGTGCCAGCAGCTTTTGGGGCAATCAGCCCCAGCATTTT,CASSFWGNQPQHF
TRBJ2-5,TRBV9,-,few,TGTGCCAGCAGCCCCACGGCGGGAAGGGAGACCCAGTACTTC,CASSPTAGRETQYF
TRBJ2-7,TRBV10-1,TRBD2,many,TGCGCCAGCAGTCCGGGACTAGCGGGAAATGAGCAGTACTTC,CASSPGLAGNEQYF